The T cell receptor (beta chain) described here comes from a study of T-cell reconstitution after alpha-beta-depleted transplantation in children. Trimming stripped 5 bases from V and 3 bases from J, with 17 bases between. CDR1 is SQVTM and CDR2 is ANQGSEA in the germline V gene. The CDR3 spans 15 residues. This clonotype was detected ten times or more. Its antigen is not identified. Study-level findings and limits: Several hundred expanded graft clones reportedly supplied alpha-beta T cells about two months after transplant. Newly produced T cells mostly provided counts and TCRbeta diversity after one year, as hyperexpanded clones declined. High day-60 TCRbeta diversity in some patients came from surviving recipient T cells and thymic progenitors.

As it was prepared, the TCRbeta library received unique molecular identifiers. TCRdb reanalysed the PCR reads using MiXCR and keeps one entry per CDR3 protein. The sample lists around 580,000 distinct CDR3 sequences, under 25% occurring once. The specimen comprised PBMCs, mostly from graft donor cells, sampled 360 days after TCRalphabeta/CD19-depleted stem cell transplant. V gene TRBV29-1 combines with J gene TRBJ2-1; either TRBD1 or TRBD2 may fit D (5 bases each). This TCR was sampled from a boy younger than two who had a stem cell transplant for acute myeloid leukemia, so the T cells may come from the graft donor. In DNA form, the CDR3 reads TGCAGCGTTCCCTCGGGACGGTTATTCTACAATGAGCAGTTCTTC. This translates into CSVPSGRLFYNEQFF.